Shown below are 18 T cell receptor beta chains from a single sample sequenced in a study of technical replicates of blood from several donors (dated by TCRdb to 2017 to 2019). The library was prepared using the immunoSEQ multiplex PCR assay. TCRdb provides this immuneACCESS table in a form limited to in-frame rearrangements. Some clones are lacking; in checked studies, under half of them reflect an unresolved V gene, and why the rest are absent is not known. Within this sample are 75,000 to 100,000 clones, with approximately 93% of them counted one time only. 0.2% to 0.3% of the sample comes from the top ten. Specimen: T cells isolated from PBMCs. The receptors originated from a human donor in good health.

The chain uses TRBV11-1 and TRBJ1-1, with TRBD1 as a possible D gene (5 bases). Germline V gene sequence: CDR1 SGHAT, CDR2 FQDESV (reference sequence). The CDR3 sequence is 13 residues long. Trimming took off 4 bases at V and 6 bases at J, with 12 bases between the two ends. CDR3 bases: TGTGCCAGCAGCTATAGCAGGGTGTCTGAAGCTTTCTTT. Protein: CASSYSRVSEAFF.

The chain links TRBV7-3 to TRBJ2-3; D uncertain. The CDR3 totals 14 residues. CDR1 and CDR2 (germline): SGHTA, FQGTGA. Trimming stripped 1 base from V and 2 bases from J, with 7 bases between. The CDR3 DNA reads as TGTGCCAGCAGCTTAAATCCACACACAGATACGCAGTATTTT. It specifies CASSLNPHTDTQYF.

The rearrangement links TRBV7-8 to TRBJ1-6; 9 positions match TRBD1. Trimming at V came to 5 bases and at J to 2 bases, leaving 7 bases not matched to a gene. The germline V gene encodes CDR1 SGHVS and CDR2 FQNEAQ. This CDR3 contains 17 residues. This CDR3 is CASSPSGTGTYNSPLHF. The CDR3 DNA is TGTGCCAGCAGCCCCTCCGGGACAGGGACCTATAATTCACCCCTCCACTTT.

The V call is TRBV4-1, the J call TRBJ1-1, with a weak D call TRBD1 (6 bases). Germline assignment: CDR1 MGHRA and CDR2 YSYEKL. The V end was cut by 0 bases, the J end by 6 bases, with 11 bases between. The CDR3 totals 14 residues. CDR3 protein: CASSQEKGDPEAFF. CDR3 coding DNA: TGCGCCAGCAGCCAAGAAAAGGGGGATCCTGAAGCTTTCTTT.

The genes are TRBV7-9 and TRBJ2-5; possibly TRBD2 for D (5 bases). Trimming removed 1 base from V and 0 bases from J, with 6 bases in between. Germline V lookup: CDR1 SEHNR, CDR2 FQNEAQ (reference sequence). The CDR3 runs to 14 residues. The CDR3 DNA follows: TGTGCCAGCAGCTTAGTAGCGTACCAAGAGACCCAGTACTTC. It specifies CASSLVAYQETQYF.

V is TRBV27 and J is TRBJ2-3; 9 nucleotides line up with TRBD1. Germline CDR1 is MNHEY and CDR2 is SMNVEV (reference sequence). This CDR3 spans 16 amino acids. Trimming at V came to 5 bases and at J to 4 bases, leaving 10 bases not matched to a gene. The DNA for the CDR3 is TGTGCCAGCAGTACGTTGGGGACAGGGTCCGCAGATACGCAGTATTTT. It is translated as CASSTLGTGSADTQYF.

Here the CDR3 DNA reads TGTGCCAGCAGCTATCAGGGCCGTGCAGAGACCCAGTACTTC. This encodes CASSYQGRAETQYF. This chain links TRBV7-2 with TRBJ2-5; perhaps TRBD1 as D (5 bases). Per the germline V gene, CDR1 is SGHTA and CDR2 is FQGNSA. The CDR3 runs 14 residues. Between the trimmed V and J ends, which lost 4 bases and 4 bases, there was a span of 13 bases. The full variable domain, rest sourced from reference TRBV7-2 and TRBJ2-5, is GAGVSQSPSNKVTEKGKDVELRCDPISGHTALYWYRQSLGQGLEFLIYFQGNSAPDKSGLPSDRFSAERTGGSVSTLTIQRTQQEDSAVYLCASSYQGRAETQYFGPGTRLLVL.

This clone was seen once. The CDR3 spells CATLSFRETSSPLHF. As DNA, the CDR3 is TGTGCCACCTTATCTTTCCGGGAGACCAGTTCACCCCTCCACTTT. The chain combines TRBV27 with TRBJ1-6; no clear D gene. CDR1 is MNHEY, CDR2 SMNVEV, per germline (reference sequence). CDR3 length: 15 amino acids. V shed 10 bases and J shed 9 bases, with 22 bases lying between them.

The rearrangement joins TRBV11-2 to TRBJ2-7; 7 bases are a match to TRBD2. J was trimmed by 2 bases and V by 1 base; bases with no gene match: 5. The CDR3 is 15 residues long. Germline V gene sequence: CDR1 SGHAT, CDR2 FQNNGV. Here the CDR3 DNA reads TGTGCCAGCAGCTTAGTTGGGGGGGGGACCTACGAGCAGTACTTC. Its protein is CASSLVGGGTYEQYF. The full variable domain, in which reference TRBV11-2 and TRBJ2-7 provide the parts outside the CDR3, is EAGVAQSPRYKIIEKRQSVAFWCNPISGHATLYWYQQILGQGPKLLIQFQNNGVVDDSQLPKDRFSAERLKGVDSTLKIQPAKLEDSAVYLCASSLVGGGTYEQYFGPGTRLTVT.

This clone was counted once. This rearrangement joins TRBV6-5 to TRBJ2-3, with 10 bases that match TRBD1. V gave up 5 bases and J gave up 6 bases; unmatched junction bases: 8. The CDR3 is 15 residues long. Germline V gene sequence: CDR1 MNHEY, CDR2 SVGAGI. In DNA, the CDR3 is TGTGCCAGCAGTACCCGACAGGGGGCGGCGGATACGCAGTATTTT. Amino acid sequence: CASSTRQGAADTQYF.

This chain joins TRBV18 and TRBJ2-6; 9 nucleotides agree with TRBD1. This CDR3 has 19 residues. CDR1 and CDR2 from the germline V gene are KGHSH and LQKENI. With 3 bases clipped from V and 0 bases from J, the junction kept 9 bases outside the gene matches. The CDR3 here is CASSPGGQGMISGANVLTF. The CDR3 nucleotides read TGTGCCAGCTCACCGGGGGGACAGGGCATGATCTCTGGGGCCAACGTCCTGACTTTC. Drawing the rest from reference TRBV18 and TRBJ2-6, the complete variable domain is NAGVMQNPRHLVRRRGQEARLRCSPMKGHSHVYWYRQLPEEGLKFMVYLQKENIIDESGMPKERFSAEFPKEGPSILRIQQVVRGDSAAYFCASSPGGQGMISGANVLTFGAGSRLTVL.

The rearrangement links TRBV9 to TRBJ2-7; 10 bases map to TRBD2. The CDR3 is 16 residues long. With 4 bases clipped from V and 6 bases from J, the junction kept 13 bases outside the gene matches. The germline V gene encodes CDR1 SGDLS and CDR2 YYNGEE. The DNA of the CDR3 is TGTGCCAGCAGCTCTTACGGGACTAGCGAGATTTCCGAGCAGTACTTC. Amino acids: CASSSYGTSEISEQYF.

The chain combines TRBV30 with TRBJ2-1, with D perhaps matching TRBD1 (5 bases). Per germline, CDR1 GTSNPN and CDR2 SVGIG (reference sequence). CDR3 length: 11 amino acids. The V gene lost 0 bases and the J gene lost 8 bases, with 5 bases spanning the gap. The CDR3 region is CAWSVGDEQFF. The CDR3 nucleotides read TGTGCCTGGAGTGTAGGGGATGAGCAGTTCTTC. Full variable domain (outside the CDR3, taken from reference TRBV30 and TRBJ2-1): SQTIHQWPATLVQPVGSPLSLECTVEGTSNPNLYWYRQAAGRGLQLLFYSVGIGQISSEVPQNLSASRPQDRQFILSSKKLLLSDSGFYLCAWSVGDEQFFGPGTRLTVL.

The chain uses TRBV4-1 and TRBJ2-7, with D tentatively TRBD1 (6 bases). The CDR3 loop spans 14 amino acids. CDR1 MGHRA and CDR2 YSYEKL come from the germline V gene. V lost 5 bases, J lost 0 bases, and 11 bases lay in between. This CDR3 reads CASSDSGASYEQYF. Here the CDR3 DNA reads TGCGCCAGCAGCGACTCAGGGGCCTCCTACGAGCAGTACTTC.

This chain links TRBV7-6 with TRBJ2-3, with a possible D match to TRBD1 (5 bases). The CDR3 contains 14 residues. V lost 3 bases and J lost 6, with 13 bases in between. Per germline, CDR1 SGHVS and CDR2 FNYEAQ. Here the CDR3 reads CASSLAGLVDTQYF. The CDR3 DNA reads TGTGCCAGCAGCTTGGCAGGGCTGGTGGATACGCAGTATTTT.

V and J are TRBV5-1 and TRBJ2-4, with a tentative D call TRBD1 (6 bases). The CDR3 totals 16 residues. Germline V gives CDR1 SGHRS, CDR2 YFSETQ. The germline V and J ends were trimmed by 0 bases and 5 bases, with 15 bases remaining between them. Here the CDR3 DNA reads TGCGCCAGCAGCTTGGAACAGGGCTGGCCCCAAAACATTCAGTACTTC. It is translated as CASSLEQGWPQNIQYF.

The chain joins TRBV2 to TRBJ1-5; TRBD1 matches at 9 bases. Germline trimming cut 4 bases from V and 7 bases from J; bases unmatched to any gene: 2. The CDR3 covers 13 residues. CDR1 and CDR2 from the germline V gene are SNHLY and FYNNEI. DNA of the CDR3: TGTGCCAGCAGTGGGACAGGGGAACAGCCCCAGCATTTT. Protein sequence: CASSGTGEQPQHF.

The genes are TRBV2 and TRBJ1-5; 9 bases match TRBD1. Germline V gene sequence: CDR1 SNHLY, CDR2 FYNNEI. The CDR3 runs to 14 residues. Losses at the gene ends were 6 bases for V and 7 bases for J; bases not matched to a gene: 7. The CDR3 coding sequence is TGTGCCAGCAGCGCCGGGACAGGGAGCCAGCCCCAGCATTTT. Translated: CASSAGTGSQPQHF.